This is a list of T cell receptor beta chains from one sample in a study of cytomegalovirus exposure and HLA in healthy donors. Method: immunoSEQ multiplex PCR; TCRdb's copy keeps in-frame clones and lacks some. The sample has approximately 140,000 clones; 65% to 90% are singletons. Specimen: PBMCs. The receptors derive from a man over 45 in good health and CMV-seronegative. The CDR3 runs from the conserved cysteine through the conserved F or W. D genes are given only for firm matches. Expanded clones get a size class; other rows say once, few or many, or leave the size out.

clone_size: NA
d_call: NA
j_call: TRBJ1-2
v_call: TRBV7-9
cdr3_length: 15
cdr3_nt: TGTGCCAGCAGCTTAGGGGCGGATGGGGCCTATGGCTACACCTTC
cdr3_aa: CASSLGADGAYGYTF

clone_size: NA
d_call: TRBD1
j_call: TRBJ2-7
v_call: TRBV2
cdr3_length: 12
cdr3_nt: TGTGCCAGCAAGGGACAGACCCACGAGCAGTACTTC
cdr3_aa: CASKGQTHEQYF

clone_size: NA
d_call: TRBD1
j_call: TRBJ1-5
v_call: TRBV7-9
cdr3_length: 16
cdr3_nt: TGTGCCAGCCGAGAAGGGTCCCGGGACAGAAATCAGCCCCAGCATTTT
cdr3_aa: CASREGSRDRNQPQHF

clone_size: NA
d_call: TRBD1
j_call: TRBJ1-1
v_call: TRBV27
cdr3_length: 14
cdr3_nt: TGTGCCAGCAGTCCCTGGCAGGGGGGCACTGAAGCTTTCTTT
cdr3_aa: CASSPWQGGTEAFF

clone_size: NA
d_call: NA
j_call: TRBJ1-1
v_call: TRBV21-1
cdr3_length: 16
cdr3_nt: TGTGCCAACCACCTAACAGGGGGCCGAATCCTCACTGAAGCTTTCTTT
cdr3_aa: CANHLTGGRILTEAFF

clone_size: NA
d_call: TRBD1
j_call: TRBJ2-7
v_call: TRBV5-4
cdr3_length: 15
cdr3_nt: TGTGCCAGCAGCTTAACCGGACAGGGGGTCAACGAGCAGTACTTC
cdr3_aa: CASSLTGQGVNEQYF

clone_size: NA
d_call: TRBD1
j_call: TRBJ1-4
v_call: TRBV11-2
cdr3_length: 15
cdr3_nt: TGTGCCAGCAGCTCCCTCCGGGGGACAGGGGAAAAACTGTTTTTT
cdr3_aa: CASSSLRGTGEKLFF

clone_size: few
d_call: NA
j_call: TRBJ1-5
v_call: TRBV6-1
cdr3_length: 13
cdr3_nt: TGTGCCAGCAGGGAGTCGGGGGGCATGCCCCAGCATTTT
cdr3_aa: CASRESGGMPQHF

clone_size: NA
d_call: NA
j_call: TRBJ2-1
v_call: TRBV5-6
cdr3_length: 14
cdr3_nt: TGTGCCAGCAGCTTAGACACCGACTACAATGAGCAGTTCTTC
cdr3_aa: CASSLDTDYNEQFF

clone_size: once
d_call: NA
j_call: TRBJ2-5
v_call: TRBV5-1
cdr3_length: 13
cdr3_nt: TGCGCCAGCAGTCAAGGGGGGGAAGAGACCCAGTACTTC
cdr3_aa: CASSQGGEETQYF

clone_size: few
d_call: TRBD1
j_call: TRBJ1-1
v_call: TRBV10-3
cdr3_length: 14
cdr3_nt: TGTGCCACCACAGGGGGCCGGATGAACACTGAAGCTTTCTTT
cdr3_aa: CATTGGRMNTEAFF

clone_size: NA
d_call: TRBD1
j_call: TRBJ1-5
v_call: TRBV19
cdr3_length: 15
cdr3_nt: TGTGCCAGTAGTCCAGGACAGGGGGCGAATCAGCCCCAGCATTTT
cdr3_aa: CASSPGQGANQPQHF

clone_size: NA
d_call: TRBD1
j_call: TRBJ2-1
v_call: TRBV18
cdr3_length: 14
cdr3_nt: TGTGCCAGCTCAGGGACAGGGGCAAGTAATGAGCAGTTCTTC
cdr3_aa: CASSGTGASNEQFF

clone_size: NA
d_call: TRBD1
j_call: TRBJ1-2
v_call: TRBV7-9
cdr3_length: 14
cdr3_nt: TGTGCCAGCAGCTTGGGACAGAACAACTATGGCTACACCTTC
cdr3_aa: CASSLGQNNYGYTF

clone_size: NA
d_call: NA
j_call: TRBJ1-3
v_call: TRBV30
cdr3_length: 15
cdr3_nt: TGTGCCTGGAGTGTAGGCGGTACCTCTGGAAACACCATATATTTT
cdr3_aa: CAWSVGGTSGNTIYF

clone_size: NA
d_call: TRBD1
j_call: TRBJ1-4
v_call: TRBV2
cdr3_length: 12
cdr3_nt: TGTGCCGCGGACAGGGAGGGAGAAAAACTGTTTTTT
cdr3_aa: CAADREGEKLFF